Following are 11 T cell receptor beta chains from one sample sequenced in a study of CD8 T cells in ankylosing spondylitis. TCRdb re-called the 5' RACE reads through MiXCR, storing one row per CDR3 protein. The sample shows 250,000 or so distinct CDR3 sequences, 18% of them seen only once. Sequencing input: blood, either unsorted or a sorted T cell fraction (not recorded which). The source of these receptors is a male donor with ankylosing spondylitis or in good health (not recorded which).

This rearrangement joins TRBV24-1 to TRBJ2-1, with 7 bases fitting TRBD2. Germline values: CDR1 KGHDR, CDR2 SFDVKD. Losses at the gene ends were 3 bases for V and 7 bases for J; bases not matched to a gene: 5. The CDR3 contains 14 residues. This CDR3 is CATSDGRTSNEQFF. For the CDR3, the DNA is TGTGCCACCAGTGATGGGAGGACTAGTAATGAGCAGTTCTTC.

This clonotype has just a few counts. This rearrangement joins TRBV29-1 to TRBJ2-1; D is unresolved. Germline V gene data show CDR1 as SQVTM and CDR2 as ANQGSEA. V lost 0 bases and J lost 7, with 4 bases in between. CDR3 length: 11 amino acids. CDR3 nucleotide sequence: TGCAGCGTTGAAGAGCCGAATGAGCAGTTCTTC. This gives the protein CSVEEPNEQFF.

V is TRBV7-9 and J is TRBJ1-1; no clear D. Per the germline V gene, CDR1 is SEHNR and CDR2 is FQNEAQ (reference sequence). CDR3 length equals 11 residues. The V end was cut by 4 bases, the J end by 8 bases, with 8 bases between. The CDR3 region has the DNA TGTGCCAGCAGCTCCGACCCCGAAGCTTTCTTT. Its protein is CASSSDPEAFF.

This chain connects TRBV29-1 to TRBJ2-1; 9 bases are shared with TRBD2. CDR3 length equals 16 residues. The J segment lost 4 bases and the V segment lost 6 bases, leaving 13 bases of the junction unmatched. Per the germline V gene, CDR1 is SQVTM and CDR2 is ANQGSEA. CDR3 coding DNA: TGCAGCGTGACGTTACCGACTAGCGGACAATACAATGAGCAGTTCTTC. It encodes CSVTLPTSGQYNEQFF.

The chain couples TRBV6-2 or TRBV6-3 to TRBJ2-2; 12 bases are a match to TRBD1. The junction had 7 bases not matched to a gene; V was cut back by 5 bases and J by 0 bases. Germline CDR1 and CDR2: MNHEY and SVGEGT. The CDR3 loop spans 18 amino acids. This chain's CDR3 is CASSPPGQGAPNTGELFF. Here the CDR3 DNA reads TGTGCCAGCAGTCCCCCGGGACAGGGGGCTCCGAACACCGGGGAGCTGTTTTTT.

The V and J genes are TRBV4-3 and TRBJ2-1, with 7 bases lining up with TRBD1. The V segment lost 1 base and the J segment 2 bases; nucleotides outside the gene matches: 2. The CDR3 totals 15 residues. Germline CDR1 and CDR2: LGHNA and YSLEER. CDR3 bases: TGCGCCAGCAGCCAAGGGACAGGACCCTACAATGAGCAGTTCTTC. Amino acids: CASSQGTGPYNEQFF.

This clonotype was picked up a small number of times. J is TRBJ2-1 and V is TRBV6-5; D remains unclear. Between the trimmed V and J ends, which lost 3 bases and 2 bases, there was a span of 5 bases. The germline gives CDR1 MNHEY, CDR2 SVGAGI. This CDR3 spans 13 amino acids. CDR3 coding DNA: TGTGCCAGCAGTTATGGCGCCTACAATGAGCAGTTCTTC. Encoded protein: CASSYGAYNEQFF.

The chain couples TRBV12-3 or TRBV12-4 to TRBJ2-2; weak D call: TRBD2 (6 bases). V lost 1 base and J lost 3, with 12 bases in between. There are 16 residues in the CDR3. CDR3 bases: TGTGCCAGCAGTTTAGTTGGCGGGACCGACACCGGGGAGCTGTTTTTT. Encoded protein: CASSLVGGTDTGELFF.

The DNA for the CDR3 is TGTGCCAATACAGGGGGCGTCTATGGCTACACCTTC. It encodes CANTGGVYGYTF. This chain uses TRBV10-3 with TRBJ1-2; 9 bases fit TRBD1. The CDR3 has 12 amino acids. From germline, CDR1 is ENHRY and CDR2 SYGVKD. The V segment lost 10 bases and the J segment 4 bases; nucleotides outside the gene matches: 4.

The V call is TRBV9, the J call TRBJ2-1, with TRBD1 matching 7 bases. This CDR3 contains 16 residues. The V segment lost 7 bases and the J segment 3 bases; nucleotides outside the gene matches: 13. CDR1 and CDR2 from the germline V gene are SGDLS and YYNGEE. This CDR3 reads CASCEEGALNYNEQFF. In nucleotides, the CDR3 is TGTGCCAGCTGCGAAGAGGGGGCTCTAAACTACAATGAGCAGTTCTTC.

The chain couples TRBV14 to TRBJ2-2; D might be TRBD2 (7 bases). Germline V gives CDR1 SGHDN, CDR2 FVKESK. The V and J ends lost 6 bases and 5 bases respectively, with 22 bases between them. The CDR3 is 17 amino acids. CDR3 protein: CASSRLAGAGETGELFF. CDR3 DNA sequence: TGTGCCAGCAGTCGGCTGGCGGGAGCAGGGGAAACCGGGGAGCTGTTTTTT.